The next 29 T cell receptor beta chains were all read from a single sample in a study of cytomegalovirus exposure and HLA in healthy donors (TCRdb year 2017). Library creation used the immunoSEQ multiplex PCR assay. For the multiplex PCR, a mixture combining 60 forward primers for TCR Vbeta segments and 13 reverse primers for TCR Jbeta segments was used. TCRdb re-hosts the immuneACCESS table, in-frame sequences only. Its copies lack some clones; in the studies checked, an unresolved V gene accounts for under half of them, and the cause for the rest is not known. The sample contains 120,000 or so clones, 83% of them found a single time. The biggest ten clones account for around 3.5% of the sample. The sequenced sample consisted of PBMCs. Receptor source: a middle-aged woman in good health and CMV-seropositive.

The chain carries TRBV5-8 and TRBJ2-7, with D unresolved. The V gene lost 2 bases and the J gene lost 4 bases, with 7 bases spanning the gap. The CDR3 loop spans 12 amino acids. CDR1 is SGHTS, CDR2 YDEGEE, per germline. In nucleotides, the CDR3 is TGTGCCAGCAGCTTAGACAATTACGAGCAGTACTTC. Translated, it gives CASSLDNYEQYF.

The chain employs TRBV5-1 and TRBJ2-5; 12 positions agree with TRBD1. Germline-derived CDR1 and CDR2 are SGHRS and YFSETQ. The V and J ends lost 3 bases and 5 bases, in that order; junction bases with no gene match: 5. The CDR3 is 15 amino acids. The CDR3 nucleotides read TGCGCCAGCAGCTCTATGGGACAGGGGGCCGAGACCCAGTACTTC. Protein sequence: CASSSMGQGAETQYF. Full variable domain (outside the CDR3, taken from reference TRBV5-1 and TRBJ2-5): KAGVTQTPRYLIKTRGQQVTLSCSPISGHRSVSWYQQTPGQGLQFLFEYFSETQRNKGNFPGRFSGRQFSNSRSEMNVSTLELGDSALYLCASSSMGQGAETQYFGPGTRLLVL.

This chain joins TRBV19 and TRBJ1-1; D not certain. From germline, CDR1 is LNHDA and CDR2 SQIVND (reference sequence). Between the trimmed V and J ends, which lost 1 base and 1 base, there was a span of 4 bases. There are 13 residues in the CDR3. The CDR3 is CASSIVRNTEAFF. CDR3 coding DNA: TGTGCCAGTAGTATAGTCAGGAACACTGAAGCTTTCTTT.

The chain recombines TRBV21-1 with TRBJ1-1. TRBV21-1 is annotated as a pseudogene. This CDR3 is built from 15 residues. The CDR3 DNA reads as TGTGCCAGCAGCAAAAAAGCCCGGGTAGGCACTGAAGCTTTCTTT. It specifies CASSKKARVGTEAFF.

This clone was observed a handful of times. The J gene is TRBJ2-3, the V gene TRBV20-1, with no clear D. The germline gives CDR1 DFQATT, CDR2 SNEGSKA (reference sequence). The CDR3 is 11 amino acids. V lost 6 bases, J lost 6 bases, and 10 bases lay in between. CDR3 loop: CSARYSDTQYF. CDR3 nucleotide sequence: TGCAGTGCCCGGTATTCGGATACGCAGTATTTT.

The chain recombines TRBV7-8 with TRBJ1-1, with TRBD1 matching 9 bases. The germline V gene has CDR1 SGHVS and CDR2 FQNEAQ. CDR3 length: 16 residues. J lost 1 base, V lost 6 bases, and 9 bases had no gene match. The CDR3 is CASRTPGQGKNTEAFF. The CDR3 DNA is TGTGCCAGCAGAACGCCGGGACAGGGCAAGAACACTGAAGCTTTCTTT. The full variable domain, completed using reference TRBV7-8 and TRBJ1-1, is GAGVSQSPRYKVAKRGQDVALRCDPISGHVSLFWYQQALGQGPEFLTYFQNEAQLDKSGLPSDRFFAERPEGSVSTLKIQRTQQEDSAVYLCASRTPGQGKNTEAFFGQGTRLTVV.

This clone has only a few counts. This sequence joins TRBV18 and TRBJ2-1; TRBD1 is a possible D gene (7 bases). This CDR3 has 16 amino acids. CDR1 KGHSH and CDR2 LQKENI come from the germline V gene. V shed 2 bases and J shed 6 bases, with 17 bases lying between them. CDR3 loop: CASSPGGGGSSNEQFF. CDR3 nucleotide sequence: TGTGCCAGCTCACCAGGAGGGGGCGGGTCCAGCAATGAGCAGTTCTTC.

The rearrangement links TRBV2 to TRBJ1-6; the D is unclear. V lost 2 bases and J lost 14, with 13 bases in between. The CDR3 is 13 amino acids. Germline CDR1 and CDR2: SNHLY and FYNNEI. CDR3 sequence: CASSETRVVALHF. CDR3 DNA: TGTGCCAGCAGTGAAACGAGGGTGGTGGCCCTCCACTTT.

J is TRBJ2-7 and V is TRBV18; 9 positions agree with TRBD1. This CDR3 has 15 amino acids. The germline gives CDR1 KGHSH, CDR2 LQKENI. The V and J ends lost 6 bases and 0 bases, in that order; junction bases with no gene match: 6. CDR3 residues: CASSPGQGNSYEQYF. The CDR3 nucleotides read TGTGCCAGCTCCCCGGGACAGGGTAACTCCTACGAGCAGTACTTC.

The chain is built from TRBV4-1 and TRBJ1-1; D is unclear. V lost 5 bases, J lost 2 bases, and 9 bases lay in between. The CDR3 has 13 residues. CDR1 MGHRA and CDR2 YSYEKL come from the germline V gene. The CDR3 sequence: CASSSTPNTEAFF. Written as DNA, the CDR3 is TGCGCCAGCAGCTCTACTCCAAACACTGAAGCTTTCTTT.

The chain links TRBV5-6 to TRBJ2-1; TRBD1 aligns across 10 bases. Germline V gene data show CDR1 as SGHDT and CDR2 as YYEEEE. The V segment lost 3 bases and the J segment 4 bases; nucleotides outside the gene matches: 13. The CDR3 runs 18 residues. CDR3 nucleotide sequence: TGTGCCAGCAGCTCACCGGGACAGGGGCTCCCCATATACAATGAGCAGTTCTTC. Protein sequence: CASSSPGQGLPIYNEQFF.

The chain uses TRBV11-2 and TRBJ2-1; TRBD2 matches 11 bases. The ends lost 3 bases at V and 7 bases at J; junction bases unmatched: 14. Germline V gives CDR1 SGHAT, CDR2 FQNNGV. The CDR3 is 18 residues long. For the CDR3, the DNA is TGTGCCAGCAGCTTTCTGGCTGGAACTAGCGGGAGTCATAATGAGCAGTTCTTC. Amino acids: CASSFLAGTSGSHNEQFF.

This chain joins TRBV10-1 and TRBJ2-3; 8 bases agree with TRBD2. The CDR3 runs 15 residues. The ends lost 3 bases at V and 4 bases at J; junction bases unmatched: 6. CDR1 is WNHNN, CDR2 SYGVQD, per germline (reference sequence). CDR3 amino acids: CASSEAGDGPDTQYF. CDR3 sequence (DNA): TGCGCCAGCAGTGAAGCGGGAGACGGGCCAGATACGCAGTATTTT.

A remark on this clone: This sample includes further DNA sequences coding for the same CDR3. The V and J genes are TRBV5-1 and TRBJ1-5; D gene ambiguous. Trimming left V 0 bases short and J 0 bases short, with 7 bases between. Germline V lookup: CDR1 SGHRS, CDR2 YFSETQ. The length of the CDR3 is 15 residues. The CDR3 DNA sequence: TGCGCCAGCAGCTTGGACAGCTATAGCAATCAGCCCCAGCATTTT. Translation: CASSLDSYSNQPQHF.

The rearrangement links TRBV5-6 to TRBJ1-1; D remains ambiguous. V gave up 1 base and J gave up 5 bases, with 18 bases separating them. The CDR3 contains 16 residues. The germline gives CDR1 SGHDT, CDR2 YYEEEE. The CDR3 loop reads CASSLRAGVSWTEAFF. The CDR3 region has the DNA TGTGCCAGCAGCTTGAGGGCCGGGGTCTCATGGACTGAAGCTTTCTTT. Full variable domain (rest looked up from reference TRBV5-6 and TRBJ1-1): DAGVTQSPTHLIKTRGQQVTLRCSPKSGHDTVSWYQQALGQGPQFIFQYYEEEERQRGNFPDRFSGHQFPNYSSELNVNALLLGDSALYLCASSLRAGVSWTEAFFGQGTRLTVV.

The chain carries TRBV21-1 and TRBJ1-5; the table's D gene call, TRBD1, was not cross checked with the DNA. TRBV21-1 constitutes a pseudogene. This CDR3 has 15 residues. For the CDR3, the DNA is TGTGCCAGCAGCAGCCCCGACAGTGTCAATCAGCCCCAGCATTTT. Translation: CASSSPDSVNQPQHF.

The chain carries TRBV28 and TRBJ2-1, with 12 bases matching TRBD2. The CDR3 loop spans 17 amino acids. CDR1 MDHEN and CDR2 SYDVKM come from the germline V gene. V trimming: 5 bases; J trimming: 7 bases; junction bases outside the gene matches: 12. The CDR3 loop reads CASSPRGSTSGRNEQFF. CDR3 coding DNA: TGTGCCAGCAGTCCGCGGGGGAGCACTAGCGGGAGGAATGAGCAGTTCTTC.

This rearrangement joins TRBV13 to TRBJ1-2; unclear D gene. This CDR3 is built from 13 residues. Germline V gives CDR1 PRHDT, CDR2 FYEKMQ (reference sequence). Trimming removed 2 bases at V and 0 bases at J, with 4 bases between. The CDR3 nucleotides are TGTGCCAGCAGCTTATTATCTAACTATGGCTACACCTTC. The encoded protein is CASSLLSNYGYTF.

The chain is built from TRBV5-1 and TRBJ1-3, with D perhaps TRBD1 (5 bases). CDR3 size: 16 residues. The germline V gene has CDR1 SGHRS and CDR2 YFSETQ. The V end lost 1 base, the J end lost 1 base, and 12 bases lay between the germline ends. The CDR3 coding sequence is TGCGCCAGCAGCTTGACTACAGGAGATTCTGGAAACACCATATATTTT. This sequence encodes CASSLTTGDSGNTIYF.

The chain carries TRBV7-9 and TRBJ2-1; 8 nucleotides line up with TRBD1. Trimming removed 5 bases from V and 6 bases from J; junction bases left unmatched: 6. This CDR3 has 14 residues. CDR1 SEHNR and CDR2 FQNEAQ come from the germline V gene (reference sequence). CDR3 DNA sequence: TGTGCCAGCAGCGACGGACAGGGCGGCAATGAGCAGTTCTTC. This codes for CASSDGQGGNEQFF.

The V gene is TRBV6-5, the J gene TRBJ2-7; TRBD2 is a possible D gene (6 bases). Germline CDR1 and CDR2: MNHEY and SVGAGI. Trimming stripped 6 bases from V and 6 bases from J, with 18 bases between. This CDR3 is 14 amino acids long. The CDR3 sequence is CASSPRLEGSEQYF. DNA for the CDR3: TGTGCCAGCAGCCCGAGATTGGAGGGGTCCGAGCAGTACTTC.

The CDR3 protein is CAGSKGVGVPLTEAFF. CDR3 DNA sequence: TGTGCCGGCTCAAAGGGGGTAGGAGTCCCTTTGACTGAAGCTTTCTTT. The chain has TRBV5-4 and TRBJ1-1; D is possibly TRBD1 (6 bases). Germline V CDR1 and CDR2: SGHNT, YYREEE (reference sequence). V lost 10 bases and J 5 bases, leaving 27 bases between the germline ends. The CDR3 contains 16 residues.

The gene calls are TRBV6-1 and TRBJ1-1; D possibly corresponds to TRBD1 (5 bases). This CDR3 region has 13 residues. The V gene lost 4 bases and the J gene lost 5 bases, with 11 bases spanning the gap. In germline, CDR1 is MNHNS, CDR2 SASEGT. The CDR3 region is CASSVGRGTEAFF. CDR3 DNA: TGTGCCAGCAGTGTGGGGCGTGGGACTGAAGCTTTCTTT.

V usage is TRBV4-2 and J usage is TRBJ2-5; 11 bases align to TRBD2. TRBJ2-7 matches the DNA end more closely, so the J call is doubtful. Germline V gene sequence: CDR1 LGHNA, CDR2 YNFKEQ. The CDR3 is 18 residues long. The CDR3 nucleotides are TGTGCCAGCAGCCAAGGTTTACTAGCGGGAGTCAGGCGCTACGAGCAGTACTTC. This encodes CASSQGLLAGVRRYEQYF.

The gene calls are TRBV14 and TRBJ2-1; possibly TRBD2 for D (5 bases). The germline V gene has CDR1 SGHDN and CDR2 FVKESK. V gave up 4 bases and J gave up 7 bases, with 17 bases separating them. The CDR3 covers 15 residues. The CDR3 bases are TGTGCCAGCAGCCCCTTGGCGGGCCTATATAATGAGCAGTTCTTC. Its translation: CASSPLAGLYNEQFF.

CDR3: CASSLDRIPYNEQFF. The CDR3 DNA is TGTGCCAGCAGCTTAGACAGAATTCCCTACAATGAGCAGTTCTTC. The V and J genes are TRBV7-2 and TRBJ2-1; D is undetermined. The CDR3 is 15 amino acids. The germline gives CDR1 SGHTA, CDR2 FQGNSA. V lost 1 base to trimming and J lost 2 bases, with 9 bases between them.

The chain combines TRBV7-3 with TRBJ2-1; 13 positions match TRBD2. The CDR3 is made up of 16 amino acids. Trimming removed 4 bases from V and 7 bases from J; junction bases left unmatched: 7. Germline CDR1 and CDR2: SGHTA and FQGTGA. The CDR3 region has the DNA TGTGCCAGCAGCTCTTATCAGACTAGCGGGAGGAATGAGCAGTTCTTC. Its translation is CASSSYQTSGRNEQFF.

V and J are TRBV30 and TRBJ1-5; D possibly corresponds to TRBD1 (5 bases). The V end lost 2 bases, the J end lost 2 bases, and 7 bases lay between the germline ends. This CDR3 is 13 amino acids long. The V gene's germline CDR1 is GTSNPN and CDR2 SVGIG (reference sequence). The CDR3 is CAWSPGGNQPQHF. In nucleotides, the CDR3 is TGTGCCTGGAGTCCGGGGGGCAATCAGCCCCAGCATTTT.

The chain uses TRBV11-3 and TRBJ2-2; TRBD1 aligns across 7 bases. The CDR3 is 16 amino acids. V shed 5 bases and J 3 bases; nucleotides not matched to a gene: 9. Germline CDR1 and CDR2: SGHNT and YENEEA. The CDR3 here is CASSPEGQLYTGELFF. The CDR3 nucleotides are TGTGCCAGCAGCCCCGAGGGACAGCTTTACACCGGGGAGCTGTTTTTT. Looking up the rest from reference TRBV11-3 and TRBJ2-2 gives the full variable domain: EAGVVQSPRYKIIEKKQPVAFWCNPISGHNTLYWYLQNLGQGPELLIRYENEEAVDDSQLPKDRFSAERLKGVDSTLKIQPAELGDSAVYLCASSPEGQLYTGELFFGEGSRLTVL.